The present T cell receptor (beta chain) was sequenced within a study of T cell responses to AZD1222 COVID-19 vaccine. In germline, CDR1 is LGHDT, CDR2 YNNKEL (reference sequence). V was pared by 4 bases and J by 1 base, with 13 bases between. There are 15 residues in the CDR3. Pooled samples include second doses given at about 4 or 12 weeks. This table comes from immunoSEQ multiplex PCR, and its TCRdb copy is limited to in-frame clones, with some not included. The repertoire consists of approximately 300,000 clones, with 90% to 95% occurring once and the leading ten covering less than 0.6%. The source was peripheral blood, collected 28 days after the second AZD1222 dose. This sequence was found in an adult who received the AZD1222 COVID-19 vaccine. The chain links TRBV3-1 (or the pseudogene TRBV3-2) to TRBJ1-1; possible D gene TRBD1, 6 bases. The CDR3 loop reads CASSPRQESNTEAFF. Written as DNA, the CDR3 is TGTGCCAGCAGCCCCCGACAGGAATCGAACACTGAAGCTTTCTTT.